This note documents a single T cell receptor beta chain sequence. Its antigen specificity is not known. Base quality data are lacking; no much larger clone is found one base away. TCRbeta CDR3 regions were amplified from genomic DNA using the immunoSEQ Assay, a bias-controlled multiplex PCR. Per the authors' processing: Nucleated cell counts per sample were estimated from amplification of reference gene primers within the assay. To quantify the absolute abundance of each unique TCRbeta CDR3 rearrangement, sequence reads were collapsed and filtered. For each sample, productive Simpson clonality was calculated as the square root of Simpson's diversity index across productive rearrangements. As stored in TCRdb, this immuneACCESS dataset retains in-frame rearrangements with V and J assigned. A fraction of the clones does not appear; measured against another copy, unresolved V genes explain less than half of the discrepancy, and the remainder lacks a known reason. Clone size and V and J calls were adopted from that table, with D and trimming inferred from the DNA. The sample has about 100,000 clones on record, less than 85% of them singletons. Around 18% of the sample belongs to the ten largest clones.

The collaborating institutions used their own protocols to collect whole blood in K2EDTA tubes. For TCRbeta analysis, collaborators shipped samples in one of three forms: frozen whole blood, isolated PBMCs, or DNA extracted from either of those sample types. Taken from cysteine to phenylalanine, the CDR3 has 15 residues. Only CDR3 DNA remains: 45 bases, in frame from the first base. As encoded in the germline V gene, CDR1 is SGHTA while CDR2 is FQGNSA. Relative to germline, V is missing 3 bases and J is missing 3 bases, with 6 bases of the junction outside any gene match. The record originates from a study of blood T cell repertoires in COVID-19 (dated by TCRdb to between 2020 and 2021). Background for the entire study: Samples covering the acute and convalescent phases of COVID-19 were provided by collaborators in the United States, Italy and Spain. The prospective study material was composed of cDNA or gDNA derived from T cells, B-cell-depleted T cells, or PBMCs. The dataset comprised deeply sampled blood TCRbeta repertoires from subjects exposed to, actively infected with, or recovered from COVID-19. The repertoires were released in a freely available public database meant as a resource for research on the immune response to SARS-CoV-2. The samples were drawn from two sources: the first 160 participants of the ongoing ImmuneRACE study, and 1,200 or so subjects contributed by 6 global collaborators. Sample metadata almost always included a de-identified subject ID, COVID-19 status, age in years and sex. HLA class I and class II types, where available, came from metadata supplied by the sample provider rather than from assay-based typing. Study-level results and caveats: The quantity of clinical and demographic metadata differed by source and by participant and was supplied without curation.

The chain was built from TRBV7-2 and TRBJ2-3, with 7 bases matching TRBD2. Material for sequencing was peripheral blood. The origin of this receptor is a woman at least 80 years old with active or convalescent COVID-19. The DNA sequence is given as TGTGCCAGCAGCTTGGCGGGAGCCCTAACAGATACGCAGTATTTT. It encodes CASSLAGALTDTQYF. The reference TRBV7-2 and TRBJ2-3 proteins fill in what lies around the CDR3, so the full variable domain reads GAGVSQSPSNKVTEKGKDVELRCDPISGHTALYWYRQSLGQGLEFLIYFQGNSAPDKSGLPSDRFSAERTGGSVSTLTIQRTQQEDSAVYLCASSLAGALTDTQYFGPGTRLTVL.